These 12 T cell receptor beta chains originate from one sample sequenced in a study of T cells in localized non-small cell lung cancer. Clones were read by immunoSEQ multiplex PCR, and TCRdb kept only the in-frame ones, dropping some. The profile shows under 50,000 clones, approximately 90% of them singletons. Source: PBMCs, taken before any cancer treatment. The source is a man aged 35 to 70 with stage II lung adenocarcinoma.

This chain connects TRBV6-1 to TRBJ2-1; TRBD2 might be the D (5 bases). Germline assignment: CDR1 MNHNS and CDR2 SASEGT. The CDR3 spans 14 residues. The V end lost 8 bases, the J end lost 8 bases, and 19 bases lay between the germline ends. The CDR3 DNA sequence: TGTGCCAGCCACACTCTTGGACTCGAGGATGAGCAGTTCTTC. Translation gives CASHTLGLEDEQFF.

This clone was found once. The chain couples TRBV14 to TRBJ2-3, with 7 bases that match TRBD1. The germline V gene has CDR1 SGHDN and CDR2 FVKESK. This CDR3 region has 16 residues. After removal of 0 bases from V and 3 bases from J, the junction contained 6 bases not matched to a gene. CDR3 amino acids: CASSQEQRGRTDTQYF. In DNA form, the CDR3 reads TGTGCCAGCAGCCAAGAACAAAGGGGGCGGACAGATACGCAGTATTTT.

V gene TRBV14 combines with J gene TRBJ2-3, with 10 bases identical to TRBD1. Trimming at V came to 2 bases and at J to 5 bases, leaving 4 bases not matched to a gene. The germline gives CDR1 SGHDN, CDR2 FVKESK. The CDR3 spans 15 residues. CDR3 sequence reads: CASSQRTGGIDTQYF. CDR3 sequence (DNA): TGTGCCAGCAGCCAACGGACAGGGGGAATAGATACGCAGTATTTT.

The chain links TRBV27 to TRBJ2-1; D is unresolved. The length of the CDR3 is 16 residues. CDR1 is MNHEY, CDR2 SMNVEV, per germline (reference sequence). V was trimmed by 2 bases and J by 0 bases, leaving 11 bases between them. The CDR3 loop is CASSLQPGTSYNEQFF. CDR3 in DNA: TGTGCCAGCAGTTTACAACCAGGAACCTCCTACAATGAGCAGTTCTTC.

V is TRBV5-4 and J is TRBJ2-5; perhaps TRBD2 as D (7 bases). Germline CDR1 SGHNT, CDR2 YYREEE (reference sequence). The CDR3 consists of 14 residues. The V and J ends lost 6 bases and 5 bases respectively, with 17 bases between them. CDR3 amino acids: CASTMEGGRETQYF. CDR3 DNA sequence: TGTGCCAGCACTATGGAGGGGGGGAGGGAGACCCAGTACTTC.

The chain carries TRBV21-1 and TRBJ1-1. TRBV21-1 constitutes a pseudogene. This CDR3 spans 13 amino acids. The DNA for the CDR3 is TGTGCCAGCAGACGAGGGGGGGAGACTGAAGCTTTCTTT. Translation: CASRRGGETEAFF.

V and J are TRBV11-1 and TRBJ2-5; the match to TRBD2 covers 10 bases. Looked up from germline, CDR1 is SGHAT and CDR2 is FQDESV (reference sequence). CDR3 length equals 14 residues. With V trimmed by 2 bases and J by 4 bases, 1 base remained unmatched. The CDR3 region has the DNA TGTGCCAGCAGCTTAAGGACTAGCGGAGAGACCCAGTACTTC. This sequence encodes CASSLRTSGETQYF.

This chain joins TRBV30 and TRBJ2-7; 7 bases map to TRBD1. J lost 2 bases, V lost 3 bases, and 1 base had no gene match. The germline V gene has CDR1 GTSNPN and CDR2 SVGIG (reference sequence). The CDR3 totals 12 residues. CDR3 nucleotides: TGTGCCTGGAGCGGACAGGCCTACGAGCAGTACTTC. Protein: CAWSGQAYEQYF. Variable domain in full (rest from reference TRBV30 and TRBJ2-7): SQTIHQWPATLVQPVGSPLSLECTVEGTSNPNLYWYRQAAGRGLQLLFYSVGIGQISSEVPQNLSASRPQDRQFILSSKKLLLSDSGFYLCAWSGQAYEQYFGPGTRLTVT.

This clone occurred once. V usage is TRBV28 and J usage is TRBJ2-7, with D possibly matching TRBD1 (6 bases). V was cut by 8 bases and J by 3 bases, with 14 bases left in between. The germline V gene encodes CDR1 MDHEN and CDR2 SYDVKM. CDR3 size: 13 residues. The CDR3 loop is CASLDRWGYEQYV. The CDR3 nucleotides read TGTGCCAGCCTCGACAGGTGGGGCTACGAGCAGTACGTC.

This chain uses TRBV7-8 with TRBJ1-4; TRBD1 matches 11 bases. Germline V lookup: CDR1 SGHVS, CDR2 FQNEAQ. The CDR3 extends over 16 amino acids. The V segment lost 3 bases and the J segment 6 bases; nucleotides outside the gene matches: 6. CDR3 in amino acids: CASSFGQGAWDEKLFF. In DNA, the CDR3 is TGTGCCAGCAGCTTCGGACAGGGGGCATGGGATGAAAAACTGTTTTTT.

CDR3 region: CSVGSDNRDRGHVQETQYF. In DNA, the CDR3 is TGCAGCGTTGGGTCAGATAACCGGGACAGGGGGCACGTTCAAGAGACCCAGTACTTC. The V and J genes are TRBV29-1 and TRBJ2-5; TRBD1 aligns across 12 bases. Unmatched junction bases numbered 17, after V lost 4 bases and J lost 2 bases. This CDR3 region has 19 residues. CDR1 and CDR2 from the germline V gene are SQVTM and ANQGSEA.

The genes are TRBV6-6 and TRBJ1-1; D is undetermined. The ends were cut back, 0 bases at V and 4 bases at J, with 6 bases in the middle. There are 13 residues in the CDR3. Germline V gene lookup returns CDR1 MNHNY and CDR2 SVGAGI (reference sequence). CDR3 sequence reads: CASSYSWGTEAFF. The CDR3 DNA reads as TGTGCCAGCAGTTACTCCTGGGGCACTGAAGCTTTCTTT.